The entry below gives a single T cell receptor beta chain sequence along with its context. These data belong to a study of blood T cell repertoires in COVID-19. The overall study: There were acute and convalescent COVID-19 samples, and they came from the United States, Italy and Spain. PBMCs, B-cell-depleted T cells, or T cells provided the cDNA or gDNA that made up the material.

Original data processing: Nucleated cell counts were estimated from reference gene primer amplification. Produced via immunoSEQ multiplex PCR; TCRdb's table is partial and in-frame only. That table furnishes V, J and clone size, whereas the DNA furnished D and trimming. Of around 65,000 clones in the sample, around 79% were seen once. The sample taken for sequencing was peripheral blood. The TCR originated in a man in his fifties or sixties with acute or convalescent COVID-19.

As DNA, the CDR3 is TGTGCCAGCAGCCCGACAGGGGTGGGCGAAAAACTGTTTTTT. Its translation: CASSPTGVGEKLFF. The rearrangement links TRBV7-2 to TRBJ1-4; 8 positions agree with TRBD1. V shed 5 bases and J 8 bases; nucleotides not matched to a gene: 7. The CDR3 is 14 amino acids. The germline V gene encodes CDR1 SGHTA and CDR2 FQGNSA.